The 17 T cell receptor beta chains presented below share a single source sample, sequenced in a study of blood T cells in healthy people across ages. PCR was performed a second time for about 7 to 11 cycles using a sample-barcoded 5' primer and a J-beta primer mix. TCRdb fed the 5' RACE reads into MiXCR, producing one record per CDR3 protein. Found here are around 400,000 distinct CDR3 sequences, approximately 52% of them singletons; the top ten hold 45% to 55%. Input material: blood. Source of these receptors: a man in his 60s in good health.

CDR3 sequence: CATSDQNLGVDGYTF. CDR3 DNA sequence: TGTGCCACCAGTGATCAGAACCTAGGCGTTGATGGCTACACCTTC. This rearrangement joins TRBV24-1 to TRBJ1-2; D ambiguous. The V end lost 3 bases, the J end lost 6 bases, and 16 bases lay between the germline ends. Germline V lookup: CDR1 KGHDR, CDR2 SFDVKD. The CDR3 is made up of 15 amino acids.

As concerns this clonotype: A clone one base away is much larger, so this may be a read error. V gene TRBV13 combines with J gene TRBJ2-1, with a weak D call TRBD2 (6 bases). The J call may be wrong; the DNA end is better matched by TRBJ2-7. This CDR3 contains 15 residues. Germline V CDR1 and CDR2: PRHDT, FYEKMQ (reference sequence). The CDR3 region has the DNA TGTGCCAGCAACTCGGGGAGGAGCTCCTACAATGAGCAGTACTTC. Translating gives CASNSGRSSYNEQYF.

The rearrangement uses TRBV5-1 and TRBJ2-7; D not certain. This CDR3 region has 14 residues. V was trimmed by 0 bases and J by 5 bases, leaving 12 bases between them. Germline assignment: CDR1 SGHRS and CDR2 YFSETQ. CDR3 protein: CASSLAAGNNEQYF. Here the CDR3 DNA reads TGCGCCAGCAGCTTGGCTGCAGGTAACAACGAGCAGTACTTC.

This clonotype appeared a few times. This rearrangement joins TRBV7-2 to TRBJ1-2; TRBD1 agrees at 7 bases. The CDR3 length is 12 residues. V lost 2 bases to trimming and J lost 12 bases; unmatched junction nucleotides: 6. Per the germline V gene, CDR1 is SGHTA and CDR2 is FQGNSA. The CDR3 sequence: CASSLTGVKDTF. The CDR3 DNA is TGTGCCAGCAGCTTAACAGGGGTAAAGGACACCTTC.

The chain is built from TRBV10-3 and TRBJ2-5, with D possibly TRBD1 on 5 matching bases. Looked up from germline, CDR1 is ENHRY and CDR2 is SYGVKD. CDR3 length: 13 residues. Between the trimmed V and J ends, which lost 9 bases and 3 bases, there was a span of 14 bases. The CDR3 protein is CAIQADTKETQYF. The DNA for the CDR3 is TGTGCCATACAGGCCGATACTAAAGAGACCCAGTACTTC.

This clonotype was observed a few times. The gene calls are TRBV6-4 and TRBJ2-2; 13 positions agree with TRBD2. CDR3 size: 17 residues. V was pared by 4 bases and J by 6 bases, with 8 bases of the junction left unmatched. CDR1 is MRHNA, CDR2 SNTAGT, per germline. CDR3 sequence: CASSATSGRAFAGELFF. The CDR3 DNA follows: TGTGCCAGCAGTGCCACTAGCGGGAGGGCCTTCGCCGGGGAGCTGTTTTTT.

This clonotype was seen many times. The chain recombines TRBV28 with TRBJ2-7; TRBD2 might be the D (6 bases). Germline V gene data show CDR1 as MDHEN and CDR2 as SYDVKM. Trimming removed 7 bases at V and 6 bases at J, with 16 bases between. The CDR3 totals 13 residues. CDR3 nucleotide sequence: TGTGCCAGCAAGAAGGTAACTAGCTCCGAGCAGTACTTC. Translation: CASKKVTSSEQYF.

The table lists this clonotype with a few counts. The chain couples TRBV11-2 to TRBJ2-7, with D unclear. CDR1 is SGHAT, CDR2 FQNNGV, per germline. The V gene lost 5 bases and the J gene lost 3 bases, with 14 bases spanning the gap. The CDR3 loop spans 14 amino acids. DNA for the CDR3: TGTGCCAGCAGCCCAAGGGCACAGAGCTACGAGCAGTACTTC. It translates to CASSPRAQSYEQYF.

Concerning this clonotype: The germline gene is not matched at one end of the junction; a read error may be the cause. This rearrangement joins TRBV6-2 or TRBV6-3 to TRBJ2-3, with TRBD2 matching over 9 bases. Looked up from germline, CDR1 is MNHEY and CDR2 is SVGEGT. The CDR3 is 17 amino acids. DNA for the CDR3: TGTACCAGCATAGACGGCGGGAGGGCAAGGGGCACAGATACGCAGTATTTT. It specifies CTSIDGGRARGTDTQYF.

This chain links TRBV27 with TRBJ2-7; a weak D match, TRBD2 (7 bases). In germline, CDR1 is MNHEY, CDR2 SMNVEV (reference sequence). V gave up 4 bases and J gave up 3 bases, with 16 bases separating them. The CDR3 loop spans 15 amino acids. The DNA for the CDR3 is TGTGCCAGCAGTTCCCTGGCGGGGGCGGGCTACGAGCAGTACTTC. Its protein product is CASSSLAGAGYEQYF.

On this clonotype: Possible read error: a much larger clone is one base away. The chain has TRBV28 and TRBJ2-1; possibly TRBD1 for D (5 bases). There are 14 residues in the CDR3. CDR1 is MDHEN, CDR2 SYDVKM, per germline. Trimming shortened V by 7 bases and J by 7 bases, and 17 bases separated the two germline ends. CDR3 residues: CASNPVTRVNEQFF. The DNA for the CDR3 is TGTGCCAGCAACCCCGTCACCAGGGTAAATGAGCAGTTCTTC.

The chain has TRBV20-1 and TRBJ1-2, with D unclear. CDR3 length: 11 residues. Trimming shortened V by 6 bases and J by 1 base, and 6 bases separated the two germline ends. CDR1 and CDR2 from the germline V gene are DFQATT and SNEGSKA (reference sequence). CDR3 region: CSAQVNYGYTF. The CDR3 DNA reads as TGCAGTGCCCAGGTTAACTATGGCTACACCTTC.

J is TRBJ2-1 and V is TRBV5-1; possibly TRBD1 for D (6 bases). The CDR3 has 13 residues. Trimming removed 3 bases from V and 8 bases from J, with 12 bases in between. Germline-derived CDR1 and CDR2 are SGHRS and YFSETQ. The CDR3 is CASSSDRGYEQFF. CDR3 DNA: TGCGCCAGCAGCTCGGATAGGGGGTATGAGCAGTTCTTC.

Only a few counts were recorded for this clonotype. This chain connects TRBV28 to TRBJ2-3; D perhaps matches TRBD2 (6 bases). Per the germline V gene, CDR1 is MDHEN and CDR2 is SYDVKM. CDR3 length: 14 amino acids. The V gene lost 6 bases and the J gene lost 6 bases, with 16 bases spanning the gap. CDR3 residues: CASRPGDHRDTQYF. In nucleotides, the CDR3 is TGTGCCAGCAGACCGGGGGACCACCGGGATACGCAGTATTTT.

The chain employs TRBV29-1 and TRBJ2-4; 15 bases are a match to TRBD2. Unmatched junction bases numbered 9, after V lost 6 bases and J lost 9 bases. The CDR3 totals 15 residues. Germline CDR1 and CDR2: SQVTM and ANQGSEA. The CDR3 protein is CSVSGLAGGRSIQYF. The CDR3 nucleotides are TGCAGCGTATCCGGACTAGCGGGAGGGCGGAGCATTCAGTACTTC. Variable domain in full (rest from reference TRBV29-1 and TRBJ2-4): SAVISQKPSRDICQRGTSLTIQCQVDSQVTMMFWYRQQPGQSLTLIATANQGSEATYESGFVIDKFPISRPNLTFSTLTVSNMSPEDSSIYLCSVSGLAGGRSIQYFGAGTRLSVL.

This clonotype has a handful of counts. The gene calls are TRBV27 and TRBJ2-7; the D is unclear. V dropped 4 bases and J dropped 1 base, with 8 bases sitting between them. The germline V gene has CDR1 MNHEY and CDR2 SMNVEV (reference sequence). CDR3 length equals 13 residues. CDR3 sequence: CASSSHHSYEQYF. The CDR3 DNA reads TGTGCCAGCAGTTCGCACCATTCCTACGAGCAGTACTTC.

This clonotype was seen ten or more times. The rearrangement uses TRBV4-2 and TRBJ2-5, with D maybe TRBD1 (7 bases). Looked up from germline, CDR1 is LGHNA and CDR2 is YNFKEQ. The CDR3 sequence is 16 residues long. The V gene lost 0 bases and the J gene lost 4 bases, with 15 bases spanning the gap. This CDR3 is CASSQEQGRGVETQYF. The CDR3, as DNA: TGTGCCAGCAGCCAAGAACAGGGCAGGGGGGTAGAGACCCAGTACTTC.